This record looks at one T cell receptor (beta chain) sequence and its context. Its antigen is as yet unknown. The study made its TRB cDNA libraries by 5' RACE, adding UMI labels. TCRdb re-called the 5' RACE reads and gives one entry per CDR3 protein, without DNA. In total, the table holds tens of thousands of distinct CDR3 sequences. The data were taken from a study of CXCR3-negative and CXCR3-positive naive CD8 T cells. About the study: Each library held about 1.5 +/- 0.3 million TRB reads, approximately 140 million in total. Study observations and caveats: TRBV-TRBJ usage was alike in naive CXCR3-negative and CXCR3-positive cells but differed in memory cells. CXCR3 levels fell partly with cryopreservation; most assays relied on fresh PBMCs.

The authors gated naive CD8+ T cells as CD45RO-CCR7+CD27+CD95-. The specimen was naive CXCR3- CD8+ T cells from blood. Subset specified: CD45RO-CCR7+CD27+CD95- naive CD8+ T cells lacking CXCR3 (TNR3-). This TCR was sampled from a human donor in good health. Some clones in this sample may be carry-over from other donors' samples.

CDR3 residues: CASRRTQGPYEQYF. J is TRBJ2-7 and V is TRBV28; TCRdb's D call of TRBD1 is untestable without DNA. The germline V gene encodes CDR1 MDHEN and CDR2 SYDVKM. CDR3 length: 14 amino acids.